This T cell receptor (beta chain) was observed in a study of CD8+ T cells in alopecia areata. Study observations and caveats: Lesional scalp exceeded normal scalp in clonality, especially in alopecia totalis/universalis.

Extracted RNA was reverse transcribed, and the resulting cDNA served as sequencing template. Data came from immunoSEQ multiplex PCR; TCRdb stores just in-frame clones and leaves some out. The data hold some 130,000 clones, with 49% observed a single time. As concerns this clone: Antigen: not known.

The sequencing used CD8+ T cells sorted from blood, collected at week 0. The clonotype comes from a human donor with alopecia areata.

DNA for the CDR3: TGTGCCAGCAGCCCTCGAGGGGAAAAACTGTTTTTT. Encoded protein: CASSPRGEKLFF. This chain connects TRBV27 to TRBJ1-4, with D hard to call. Trimming removed 6 bases at V and 8 bases at J, with 10 bases between. The germline V gene encodes CDR1 MNHEY and CDR2 SMNVEV (reference sequence). The CDR3 totals 12 residues.